This T cell receptor (beta chain) was profiled in a study of blood T cell repertoires in COVID-19. CDR1 and CDR2 (germline): MNHEY, SVGEGT. The CDR3 is made up of 17 amino acids. The V and J ends lost 0 bases and 4 bases respectively, with 16 bases between them. Measured with immunoSEQ multiplex PCR; TCRdb has only the in-frame clones, and not every one. This repertoire shows 90,000 to 100,000 clones, roughly nine tenths found once; its top ten account for around 17%. Input material: peripheral blood. The clonotype was recovered from a woman aged 55 to 70 with COVID-19, enrolled during active disease. The chain employs TRBV6-2 or TRBV6-3 and TRBJ1-5; D remains unclear. CDR3 DNA sequence: TGTGCCAGCAGTTACTCCCCAGAGGAATCGAGAAATCAGCCCCAGCATTTT. Protein: CASSYSPEESRNQPQHF.